One sample yielded the 20 T cell receptor beta chains listed below, sequenced in a study of regulatory T cells in long-lasting Graves disease (dated by TCRdb to about 2021). The library came from multiplex PCR. Sequencing took place on an Illumina HiSeq 4000. To build TCR beta libraries, CDR3 regions were amplified by Arm-PCR using iRepertoire HTBI primers. The raw public data were reprocessed by TCRdb itself: fastp quality trimming at Q25, MiXCR clonotype calling, in-frame beta chains only. Every distinct CDR3 protein forms one entry, paired with its most common genes and DNA. This sample lists 450,000 to 650,000 distinct CDR3 sequences; 15% to 20% were detected once. The ten largest account for more than 20% of the sample. The label giving this sample's time point can be read as: newly diagnosed GD, antithyroid drugs for less than 3 months. For both TCR sequencing and RNA sequencing, RNA was extracted from PBMCs using TRIzol.

This same sample was also part of a study on T cells in Graves' hyperthyroidism and ophthalmopathy.

This specimen consisted of peripheral blood mononuclear cells (PBMCs), obtained at new diagnosis, from a patient treated with antithyroid drugs. The receptor set was obtained from a woman aged 40-60 years with Graves disease. Donor details come from another sample of the same person, matched by shared clones.

Worth noting for this clonotype: A much bigger clone sits one base away, suggesting this may be a read error. This chain links TRBV6-9 with TRBJ1-5; tentative D call: TRBD1 (6 bases). Germline V gives CDR1 MNHGY, CDR2 SVAAGI. The CDR3 runs 16 residues. This CDR3 is CAGSYSQDRIGQPQHF. The CDR3 region has the DNA TGTGCCGGCAGTTACTCCCAAGACAGGATAGGTCAGCCCCAGCATTTT.

This rearrangement joins TRBV7-9 to TRBJ1-6, with 7 nucleotides matching TRBD1. CDR3 length: 16 residues. J was trimmed by 9 bases and V by 1 base; bases with no gene match: 9. Germline CDR1 and CDR2: SEHNR and FQNEAQ (reference sequence). This CDR3 is CASSLETGSPSSPLHF. In DNA, the CDR3 is TGTGCCAGCAGCTTAGAGACAGGGTCCCCCTCTTCACCCCTCCACTTT.

The gene calls are TRBV14 and TRBJ2-7, with 7 bases lining up with TRBD1. CDR1 SGHDN and CDR2 FVKESK come from the germline V gene. Trimming cost V 2 bases and J 6 bases; bases outside gene matches: 7. The CDR3 loop spans 14 amino acids. CDR3: CASSQLGGASEQYF. The CDR3 DNA is TGTGCCAGCAGCCAACTAGGGGGCGCTTCCGAGCAGTACTTC.

There are a few counts of this clonotype. V is TRBV7-6 and J is TRBJ1-6; D gene uncertain. The CDR3 extends over 14 amino acids. CDR1 and CDR2 from the germline V gene are SGHVS and FNYEAQ. V gave up 8 bases and J gave up 4 bases, with 12 bases separating them. The CDR3 sequence is CASAKGEYNSPLHF. The DNA of the CDR3 is TGTGCCAGCGCGAAGGGAGAATATAATTCACCCCTCCACTTT.

The sample holds many counts of this clonotype. The chain recombines TRBV6-1 with TRBJ2-3; tentative D call: TRBD2 (6 bases). The length of the CDR3 is 14 residues. Germline CDR1 MNHNS, CDR2 SASEGT. The V and J ends lost 0 bases and 12 bases respectively, with 16 bases between them. The CDR3 sequence: CASSEAGGINPQYF. CDR3 DNA: TGTGCCAGCAGTGAAGCAGGAGGGATTAATCCTCAGTATTTT.

This clonotype was seen at least ten times. This chain uses TRBV12-3 or TRBV12-4 with TRBJ1-2; D remains ambiguous. Trimming stripped 5 bases from V and 1 base from J, with 8 bases between. The CDR3 sequence is 13 residues long. The CDR3 DNA follows: TGTGCCAGCAGTCTCGGGCTTAACTATGGCTACACCTTC. Translating gives CASSLGLNYGYTF.

The chain couples TRBV6-1 to TRBJ2-3; 15 bases are a match to TRBD2. V trimming: 6 bases; J trimming: 5 bases; junction bases outside the gene matches: 6. Germline CDR1 and CDR2: MNHNS and SASEGT. The CDR3 totals 16 residues. The CDR3 region is CASRTRTSGGEDTQYF. DNA for the CDR3: TGTGCCAGCAGGACTAGGACTAGCGGGGGGGAAGATACGCAGTATTTT.

This clonotype was found a few times. The chain is built from TRBV4-1 and TRBJ2-3; no clear D. The CDR3 extends over 14 amino acids. Germline loops: CDR1 MGHRA, CDR2 YSYEKL. Trimming removed 3 bases from V and 4 bases from J, with 11 bases in between. CDR3 sequence: CASSHLPRADTQYF. CDR3 DNA sequence: TGCGCCAGCAGCCATCTACCACGGGCAGATACGCAGTATTTT.

In this sample, this clonotype turned up many times. V is TRBV2 and J is TRBJ2-5; D may be TRBD2 (6 bases). Germline CDR1 reads SNHLY; CDR2 reads FYNNEI. V lost 8 bases to trimming and J lost 1 base, with 11 bases between them. This CDR3 is 13 amino acids long. The CDR3, as DNA: TGTGCCAGCGGGGGGACCGGCCAAGAGACCCAGTACTTC. Its protein is CASGGTGQETQYF.

The chain links TRBV9 to TRBJ1-2; D possibly corresponds to TRBD1 (6 bases). Germline V gene sequence: CDR1 SGDLS, CDR2 YYNGEE. The CDR3 loop spans 12 amino acids. V lost 3 bases, J lost 8 bases, and 11 bases lay in between. The CDR3 spells CASSGTGRGYTF. The CDR3 nucleotides read TGTGCCAGCAGCGGAACAGGGCGGGGCTACACCTTC. The full variable domain, completed using reference TRBV9 and TRBJ1-2, is DSGVTQTPKHLITATGQRVTLRCSPRSGDLSVYWYQQSLDQGLQFLIQYYNGEERAKGNILERFSAQQFPDLHSELNLSSLELGDSALYFCASSGTGRGYTFGSGTRLTVV.

Of note for this clonotype: Germline and junction disagree at one end, which may indicate a read error. The chain uses TRBV6-4 and TRBJ2-7; unclear D gene. Germline lookup yields CDR1 MRHNA and CDR2 SNTAGT. This CDR3 is 12 amino acids long. The CDR3 region is CASSYSGWEQYF. CDR3 nucleotides: TGTGCCAGCAGTTACTCAGGCTGGGAGCAGTACTTC.

This clonotype has at least ten counts. The chain links TRBV5-1 to TRBJ1-1, with D hard to call. The V gene lost 6 bases and the J gene lost 0 bases, with 18 bases spanning the gap. This CDR3 has 16 amino acids. Per the germline V gene, CDR1 is SGHRS and CDR2 is YFSETQ. The CDR3 region has the DNA TGCGCCAGCACCCACCTCGGTACGGGGTTGAACACTGAAGCTTTCTTT. Translated: CASTHLGTGLNTEAFF.

The chain couples TRBV11-2 to TRBJ2-4; either TRBD1 or TRBD2 may supply D (5 bases each). Between the trimmed V and J ends, which lost 5 bases and 1 base, there was a span of 15 bases. The CDR3 has 16 amino acids. CDR1 SGHAT and CDR2 FQNNGV come from the germline V gene. Written as DNA, the CDR3 is TGTGCCAGCAGCCCCAGCCTAGGGGAGGCCAAAAACATTCAGTACTTC. It translates to CASSPSLGEAKNIQYF.

This clonotype was seen a handful of times. This chain joins TRBV5-1 and TRBJ2-7, with D perhaps TRBD1 (6 bases). This CDR3 is 13 amino acids long. Trimming left V 3 bases short and J 6 bases short, with 13 bases between. Germline lookup yields CDR1 SGHRS and CDR2 YFSETQ. Here the CDR3 reads CASSSGQNLEQYF. The CDR3 DNA reads as TGCGCCAGCAGCTCCGGACAGAATCTCGAGCAGTACTTC.

This rearrangement joins TRBV2 to TRBJ2-2; TRBD2 is a possible D gene (6 bases). V was trimmed by 3 bases and J by 3 bases, leaving 11 bases between them. The length of the CDR3 is 15 residues. Germline CDR1 SNHLY, CDR2 FYNNEI. DNA for the CDR3: TGTGCCAGCAGTGATATCGGGGGAGACACCGGGGAGCTGTTTTTT. The encoded protein is CASSDIGGDTGELFF.

At least ten counts were recorded for this clonotype. The chain uses TRBV3-1 and TRBJ1-2, with D possibly being TRBD1 (5 bases). The CDR3 has 14 residues. The V and J ends lost 1 base and 4 bases respectively, with 10 bases between them. Germline CDR1 and CDR2: LGHDT and YNNKEL (reference sequence). CDR3 amino acids: CASSQVGGSYGYTF. DNA for the CDR3: TGTGCCAGCAGCCAAGTTGGGGGGAGCTATGGCTACACCTTC.

In its sample, this clonotype was seen many times. The chain uses TRBV9 and TRBJ1-1, with D unclear. Germline values: CDR1 SGDLS, CDR2 YYNGEE. The CDR3 runs to 13 residues. Trimming stripped 5 bases from V and 1 base from J, with 9 bases between. CDR3 amino acids: CASRGRQNTEAFF. CDR3 bases: TGTGCCAGCAGGGGCCGTCAGAACACTGAAGCTTTCTTT.

A few counts support this clonotype. V gene TRBV7-3 combines with J gene TRBJ1-2; a weak D match, TRBD1 (6 bases). V was trimmed by 1 base and J by 6 bases, leaving 15 bases between them. Germline lookup yields CDR1 SGHTA and CDR2 FQGTGA. The CDR3 covers 15 residues. CDR3 sequence reads: CASSLMAGAMDGYTF. Here the CDR3 DNA reads TGTGCCAGCAGCTTAATGGCAGGGGCTATGGATGGCTACACCTTC.

This clonotype came up many times. In DNA, the CDR3 is TGTGCCAGCAGTTCCTGGGACAGTCAAGAGACCCAGTACTTC. Protein: CASSSWDSQETQYF. The chain has TRBV27 and TRBJ2-5; 7 bases line up with TRBD1. This CDR3 spans 14 amino acids. J lost 2 bases, V lost 4 bases, and 4 bases had no gene match. CDR1 is MNHEY, CDR2 SMNVEV, per germline (reference sequence).

This clonotype was seen many times. This rearrangement joins TRBV2 to TRBJ1-1; unclear D gene. Germline assignment: CDR1 SNHLY and CDR2 FYNNEI. The CDR3 totals 11 residues. Trimming took 4 bases from V and 0 from J, leaving 0 bases between them. The chain's CDR3 is CASSVNTEAFF. The CDR3 DNA reads as TGTGCCAGCAGTGTGAACACTGAAGCTTTCTTT.